These 12 T cell receptor beta chains share one sample of origin, sequenced in a study of cytomegalovirus exposure and HLA in healthy donors. In the PCR, 60 Vbeta and 13 Jbeta primers were used. Method: immunoSEQ multiplex PCR; TCRdb's copy keeps in-frame clones and lacks some. Of 200,000 to 250,000 clones in the sample, 77% were seen once. Sequences were obtained from PBMCs. Every receptor here comes from a woman aged 55-70 years in good health and CMV-seropositive.

V usage is TRBV18 and J usage is TRBJ1-1, with D unclear. V dropped 4 bases and J dropped 0 bases, with 9 bases sitting between them. Per the germline V gene, CDR1 is KGHSH and CDR2 is LQKENI. This CDR3 is built from 14 residues. The CDR3 here is CASSRQSMNTEAFF. CDR3 bases: TGTGCCAGCTCACGACAATCTATGAACACTGAAGCTTTCTTT. The variable domain in full, with the rest retrieved from reference TRBV18 and TRBJ1-1, is NAGVMQNPRHLVRRRGQEARLRCSPMKGHSHVYWYRQLPEEGLKFMVYLQKENIIDESGMPKERFSAEFPKEGPSILRIQQVVRGDSAAYFCASSRQSMNTEAFFGQGTRLTVV.

The chain links TRBV6-5 to TRBJ2-1, with TRBD1 matching 8 bases. The germline V gene has CDR1 MNHEY and CDR2 SVGAGI. With 5 bases clipped from V and 7 bases from J, the junction kept 4 bases outside the gene matches. This CDR3 has 13 amino acids. DNA for the CDR3: TGTGCCAGCAGTCTTACAGGGGGAAATGAGCAGTTCTTC. This gives the protein CASSLTGGNEQFF.

The J gene is TRBJ2-5, the V gene TRBV5-1; tentatively, D is TRBD1 (6 bases). Germline loops: CDR1 SGHRS, CDR2 YFSETQ. The length of the CDR3 is 15 residues. The ends were cut back, 0 bases at V and 5 bases at J, with 14 bases in the middle. The DNA for the CDR3 is TGCGCCAGCAGCTTGGCCAGACAGGAAGGGGAGACCCAGTACTTC. Encoded protein: CASSLARQEGETQYF.

The J gene is TRBJ2-2, the V gene TRBV18; maybe TRBD1 (5 bases). Germline CDR1 and CDR2: KGHSH and LQKENI. Trimming left V 4 bases short and J 6 bases short, with 9 bases between. The CDR3 runs to 13 residues. DNA of the CDR3: TGTGCCAGCTCACAGGGGTTCGCCGGGGAGCTGTTTTTT. Protein sequence: CASSQGFAGELFF. The whole variable domain, remainder taken from reference TRBV18 and TRBJ2-2, is NAGVMQNPRHLVRRRGQEARLRCSPMKGHSHVYWYRQLPEEGLKFMVYLQKENIIDESGMPKERFSAEFPKEGPSILRIQQVVRGDSAAYFCASSQGFAGELFFGEGSRLTVL.

The chain has TRBV6-5 and TRBJ1-2; TRBD1 matches 8 bases. Looked up from germline, CDR1 is MNHEY and CDR2 is SVGAGI. The CDR3 loop spans 16 amino acids. The trim removed 0 bases at V and 4 bases at J, leaving 7 bases unmatched. Here the CDR3 reads CASSYSMLGQVYGYTF. CDR3 DNA sequence: TGTGCCAGCAGTTACTCGATGTTGGGACAGGTCTATGGCTACACCTTC.

This clone was found once. The chain employs TRBV14 and TRBJ2-5; 10 bases line up with TRBD2. V lost 4 bases, J lost 5 bases, and 13 bases stayed unmatched. CDR3 length equals 17 residues. Germline CDR1 SGHDN, CDR2 FVKESK. The CDR3 coding sequence is TGTGCCAGCAGCCGCCTGAGACGCAGCGGGAGGGTGGAGACCCAGTACTTC. Translated: CASSRLRRSGRVETQYF.

This clone was seen more than once but under ten times. The rearrangement joins TRBV10-1 to TRBJ2-7; D gene ambiguous. The germline V gene encodes CDR1 WNHNN and CDR2 SYGVQD (reference sequence). Trimming took off 0 bases at V and 2 bases at J, with 8 bases between the two ends. The CDR3 loop spans 14 amino acids. In DNA, the CDR3 is TGCGCCAGCAGTGAGTCGGGCAGTACCTACGAGCAGTACTTC. Translated, it gives CASSESGSTYEQYF.

This clone was detected only a few times. The chain uses TRBV2 and TRBJ2-3, with 7 bases lining up with TRBD2. The CDR3 covers 14 residues. CDR1 SNHLY and CDR2 FYNNEI come from the germline V gene. The V and J ends lost 3 bases and 5 bases, in that order; junction bases with no gene match: 5. Here the CDR3 reads CASSEGLAEDTQYF. The CDR3 DNA reads as TGTGCCAGCAGTGAGGGGCTAGCGGAAGATACGCAGTATTTT.

The chain combines TRBV18 with TRBJ1-2; perhaps TRBD1 as D (6 bases). Per germline, CDR1 KGHSH and CDR2 LQKENI. The CDR3 is 16 residues long. Trimming took 3 bases from V and 3 from J, leaving 17 bases between them. DNA of the CDR3: TGTGCCAGCTCACCTTGGTCCAGGGGTGAAGACTATGGCTACACCTTC. Residues: CASSPWSRGEDYGYTF.

Only one count was recorded for this clone. This chain connects TRBV19 to TRBJ1-1; TRBD1 aligns across 8 bases. The CDR3 loop spans 13 amino acids. In germline, CDR1 is LNHDA, CDR2 SQIVND (reference sequence). The trim removed 5 bases at V and 7 bases at J, leaving 6 bases unmatched. The CDR3 coding sequence is TGTGCCAGTAGTCTTCAGGGGGCGCATGAAGCTTTCTTT. It translates to CASSLQGAHEAFF.

The rearrangement links TRBV7-9 to TRBJ1-1, with D uncertain. This CDR3 has 11 amino acids. Trimming stripped 2 bases from V and 7 bases from J, with 5 bases between. The germline CDR1 and CDR2 sequences are SEHNR and FQNEAQ (reference sequence). CDR3 nucleotide sequence: TGTGCCAGCAGCTTACTAGGTGAAGCTTTCTTT. It translates to CASSLLGEAFF.

The rearrangement links TRBV5-5 to TRBJ2-7, with 8 nucleotides matching TRBD2. Germline V gene data show CDR1 as SGHKS and CDR2 as YYEKEE (reference sequence). J was trimmed by 3 bases and V by 0 bases; bases with no gene match: 2. The CDR3 runs 14 residues. The CDR3 region has the DNA TGTGCCAGCAGCTTGGTGGCGGGGGGCTACGAGCAGTACTTC. Translated, it gives CASSLVAGGYEQYF.